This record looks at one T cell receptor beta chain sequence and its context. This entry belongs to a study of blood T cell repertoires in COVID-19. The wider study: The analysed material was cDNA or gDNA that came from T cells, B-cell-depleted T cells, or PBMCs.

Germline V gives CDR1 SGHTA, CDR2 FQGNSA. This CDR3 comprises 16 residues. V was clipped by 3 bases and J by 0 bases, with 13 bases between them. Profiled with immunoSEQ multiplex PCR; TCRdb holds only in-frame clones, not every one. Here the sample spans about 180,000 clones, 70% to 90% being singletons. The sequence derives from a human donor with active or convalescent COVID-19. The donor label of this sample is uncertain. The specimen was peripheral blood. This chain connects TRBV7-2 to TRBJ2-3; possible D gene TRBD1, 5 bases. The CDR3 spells CASSFQGSTSTDTQYF. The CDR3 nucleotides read TGTGCCAGCAGCTTTCAGGGCTCGACAAGCACAGATACGCAGTATTTT.